This T cell receptor (beta chain) was found in a study of OX40 agonist ivuxolimab in advanced cancers. Background on the whole study: Ivuxolimab, which targeted the costimulatory receptor OX40 (CD134), was an agonistic, fully human IgG2 monoclonal antibody. Intravenous ivuxolimab was administered to patients every 2 weeks at six dose levels: 0.01, 0.1, 0.3, 1.5, 3 and 10 mg/kg. Of the 50 to 55 dose-escalation patients, hepatocellular carcinoma was present in approximately 20, melanoma in around 15, renal cell carcinoma in 9 and head and neck cancer in 9. Peripheral TCRbeta sequencing was intended to test whether TCR sequence diversity was altered and clonal T-cell expansion was caused by ivuxolimab. The monotherapy dose-escalation portion (N = 52 patients) of the phase I ivuxolimab trial is reported in the paper. Prior anti-PD-1, anti-PD-L1 or anti-CTLA-4 therapy was permitted, and 40% of dose-escalation patients had received checkpoint inhibitors. Partial responses occurred in three dose-escalation patients: two with cutaneous melanoma and one with hepatocellular carcinoma. The dose-escalation cohort was over 70% male with a mean age of approximately 60 years, ranging from roughly 23 to 90. Study-level results and caveats: At doses of 0.1 to 3.0 mg/kg, clonal expansion of both CD4+ and CD8+ T cells in blood was seen between baseline and week 6. The antigen specificity of the clonally expanded peripheral T cells was not determined. On average, CD8+ T cells showed more expanded clones than CD4+ T cells after ivuxolimab. In the 0.1-3.0 mg/kg groups, partial responders were among the patients with the lowest normalized peripheral clonal expansion, particularly in CD8+ T cells. Low levels of normalized T-cell clonal expansion were also seen in some patients who did not respond.

About this clone itself: The antigen it binds to is not known. Base quality data are lacking; no much larger clone is found one base away.

Patients with autoimmune disease history or receiving systemic immunosuppression were excluded from the trial. In every dose cohort, peripheral blood was drawn for TCR sequencing at baseline, cycle 4 day 1, and cycle 7 day 1. The samples were taken from a phase I, first-in-human, multicenter, open-label dose-escalation trial of ivuxolimab. Adults with locally advanced or metastatic melanoma, renal cell, hepatocellular, or head and neck squamous cell carcinoma were enrolled in the trial. Before TCR sequencing, CD4+ T cells and CD8+ T cells were sorted from peripheral blood as separate populations. For CDR1 and CDR2, the germline V gene lists MGHRA and YSYEKL. Deletion took 1 base off V and 0 bases off J, with a span of 17 bases between the germline ends. The CDR3 goes from the cysteine to the phenylalanine over 18 residues. CDR3 DNA is the only sequence kept; it has 54 bases, read in frame from the first base.

Genomic DNA was isolated from the sorted cells so that the TCRbeta CDR3 region could be sequenced. The immunoSEQ Assay was used for sequencing of TCRbeta CDR3 regions. TCRdb took over this immuneACCESS table, retaining in-frame rearrangements with V and J assigned. Such tables are incomplete; in checked studies, under half of the missing clones stem from an unresolved V gene, and the remainder is unexplained. A total of around 40,000 clones appear in this sample, roughly four fifths of them only once. The ten most abundant clones make up about 2% of the sample. The sample here was CD4+ or CD8+ T cells sorted from blood, taken in a trial of the OX40 agonist ivuxolimab. This TCR came from an adult with an advanced solid tumor such as melanoma, head and neck, liver or kidney cancer. The V gene is TRBV4-1 and the J gene is TRBJ2-3; the D gene remains uncertain. The CDR3 corresponds to CASSQGMMTHYSTDTQYF. The nucleotide sequence is given as TGCGCCAGCAGCCAAGGCATGATGACTCATTATAGCACAGATACGCAGTATTTT.